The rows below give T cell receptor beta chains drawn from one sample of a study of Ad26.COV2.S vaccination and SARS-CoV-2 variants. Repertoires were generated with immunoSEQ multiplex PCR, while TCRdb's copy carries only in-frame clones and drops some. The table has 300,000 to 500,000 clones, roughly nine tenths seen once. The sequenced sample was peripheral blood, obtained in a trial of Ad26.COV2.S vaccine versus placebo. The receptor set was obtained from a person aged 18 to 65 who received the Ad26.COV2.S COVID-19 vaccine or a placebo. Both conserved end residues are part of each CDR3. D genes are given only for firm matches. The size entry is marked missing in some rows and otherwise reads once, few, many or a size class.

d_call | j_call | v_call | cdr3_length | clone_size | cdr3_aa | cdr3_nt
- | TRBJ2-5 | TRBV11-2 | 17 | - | CASSSRRGGVGKETQYF | TGTGCCAGCAGCTCCCGAAGGGGGGGCGTGGGTAAAGAGACCCAGTACTTC
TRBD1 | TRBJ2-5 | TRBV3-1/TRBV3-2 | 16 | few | CASSQGGTGVRETQYF | TGTGCCAGCAGCCAAGGGGGAACAGGGGTGAGAGAGACCCAGTACTTC
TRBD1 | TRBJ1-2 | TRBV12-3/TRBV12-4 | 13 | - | CASSSGQSNGYTF | TGTGCCAGCAGTTCGGGACAGAGCAATGGCTACACCTTC
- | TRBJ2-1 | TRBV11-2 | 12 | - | CASSPDGSGQFF | TGTGCCAGCAGCCCCGACGGTAGCGGTCAGTTCTTC
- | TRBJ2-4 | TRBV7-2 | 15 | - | CASSLTFGARNIQYF | TGTGCCAGCAGCTTAACCTTTGGGGCTAGAAACATTCAGTACTTC
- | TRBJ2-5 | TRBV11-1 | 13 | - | CASSRRDMETQYF | TGTGCCAGCAGCCGCCGGGACATGGAGACCCAGTACTTC
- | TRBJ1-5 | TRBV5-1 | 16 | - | CASSPDPLGGNQPQHF | TGCGCCAGCAGCCCTGACCCCTTAGGTGGCAATCAGCCCCAGCATTTT
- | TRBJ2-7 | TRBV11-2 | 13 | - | CASSFGTRYEQYF | TGTGCCAGCAGCTTCGGGACACGCTACGAGCAGTACTTC
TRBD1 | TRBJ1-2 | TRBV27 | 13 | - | CASSWTGDDGYTF | TGTGCCAGCAGTTGGACAGGGGACGATGGCTACACCTTC
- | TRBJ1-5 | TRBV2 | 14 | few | CASSVDRSNQPQHF | TGTGCCAGCAGCGTAGACAGGTCGAATCAGCCCCAGCATTTT
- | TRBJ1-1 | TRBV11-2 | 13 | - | CASSPTTNTEAFF | TGTGCCAGCAGCCCTACAACGAACACTGAAGCTTTCTTT
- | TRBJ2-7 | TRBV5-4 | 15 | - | CASSLVGPNTYEQYF | TGTGCCAGCAGCTTGGTGGGTCCTAACACCTACGAGCAGTACTTC
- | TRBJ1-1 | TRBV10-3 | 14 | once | CAIRAGAENTEAFF | TGTGCCATCAGAGCAGGGGCAGAAAACACTGAAGCTTTCTTT
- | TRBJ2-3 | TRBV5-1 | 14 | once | CASSFSGSSDTQYF | TGCGCCAGCAGCTTTTCAGGGTCGTCAGATACGCAGTATTTT
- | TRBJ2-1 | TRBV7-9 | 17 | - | CALGGDRTFMTYNEQFF | TGTGCCCTGGGAGGTGACAGGACATTCATGACCTACAATGAGCAGTTCTTC
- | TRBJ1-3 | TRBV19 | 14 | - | CASSNSEFGNTIYF | TGTGCCAGTAGTAACTCGGAATTCGGAAACACCATATATTTT
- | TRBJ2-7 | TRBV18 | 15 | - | CASSPRALAAYEQYF | TGTGCCAGCTCACCACGGGCCCTCGCGGCCTACGAGCAGTACTTC
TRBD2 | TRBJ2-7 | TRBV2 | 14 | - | CASSSPSGAYEQYF | TGTGCCAGCAGTTCCCCTAGCGGGGCGTACGAGCAGTACTTC
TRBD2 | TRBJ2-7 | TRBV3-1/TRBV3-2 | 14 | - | CASSQGGAGVEQYF | TGTGCCAGCAGCCAAGGCGGCGCGGGGGTCGAGCAGTACTTC
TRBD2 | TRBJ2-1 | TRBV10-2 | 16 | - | CASSENSGGTYNEQFF | TGCGCCAGCAGTGAAAATAGCGGGGGAACCTACAATGAGCAGTTCTTC